Listed below are T cell receptor beta chains from one sample, sequenced in a study of T cells after yellow fever vaccination. From the 5' RACE reads, TCRdb called clonotypes with MiXCR, one entry per CDR3 protein. This sample yields a few hundred thousand distinct CDR3 sequences, of which roughly 3.5% are seen a single time; about 25% belongs to the top ten. The material sequenced was PBMCs, taken on the day of the yellow fever booster vaccination. The receptors derive from a man between 18 and 29 years old who received the YFV17D yellow fever vaccine. Both conserved end residues are part of each CDR3. D genes are given only for firm matches. Clone size is given for some rows only: seen once, a few or many times, or a class if the clone is expanded.

J gene,clone size,D gene,V gene,CDR3 protein,CDR3 DNA
TRBJ2-5,few,TRBD2,TRBV9,CASSVSGGSLETQYF,TGTGCCAGCAGCGTTAGCGGGGGGAGCCTGGAGACCCAGTACTTC
TRBJ2-4,many,-,TRBV4-2,CASSQDQENIQYF,TGTGCCAGCAGCCAAGATCAGGAAAACATTCAGTACTTC
TRBJ2-1,many,TRBD2,TRBV6-6,CASSLTSGHPTNNEQFF,TGTGCCAGCAGCTTGACTAGCGGGCACCCAACAAACAATGAGCAGTTCTTC
TRBJ2-1,-,TRBD2,TRBV9,CARRGAGEHNEQFF,TGTGCCAGAAGGGGAGCGGGGGAACACAATGAGCAGTTCTTC
TRBJ2-3,few,-,TRBV7-3,CASSSTPNTDTQYF,TGTGCCAGCAGCTCTACTCCTAACACAGATACGCAGTATTTT
TRBJ2-3,-,-,TRBV9,CASTSPSAGADPADTQYF,TGTGCCAGCACCTCTCCTTCTGCGGGGGCGGATCCCGCGGATACGCAGTATTTT
TRBJ2-7,many,TRBD1,TRBV20-1,CSAQLPGQGTYEQYF,TGCAGTGCCCAACTTCCGGGACAGGGAACCTACGAGCAGTACTTC
TRBJ1-1,many,-,TRBV7-6,CASSSGSQGVGTEAFF,TGTGCCAGCAGCTCGGGAAGTCAGGGTGTAGGCACTGAAGCTTTCTTT
TRBJ2-3,many,-,TRBV7-9,CASSSPFTDTQYF,TGTGCCAGCAGCTCCCCCTTCACAGATACGCAGTATTTT
TRBJ1-2,few,-,TRBV15,CATSRDRSNYGYTF,TGTGCCACCAGCAGAGATCGGAGTAACTATGGCTACACCTTC
TRBJ2-3,many,-,TRBV7-2,CASSSRGSAQYF,TGTGCCAGCAGCTCCCGGGGGTCGGCGCAGTATTTT
TRBJ1-2,many,-,TRBV20-1,CSASLHPSANYGYTF,TGCAGTGCTAGTTTACACCCCAGCGCCAACTATGGCTACACCTTC
TRBJ2-2,many,TRBD2,TRBV15,CATSRVSSGELLDGELFF,TGTGCCACCAGCAGGGTCTCTAGCGGGGAGCTGCTAGACGGGGAGCTGTTTTTT
TRBJ2-3,few,-,TRBV3-1,CASSPFADTQYF,TGTGCCAGCAGCCCTTTCGCAGATACGCAGTATTTT
TRBJ1-5,many,-,TRBV12-3/TRBV12-4,CASSYSGGAGNQPQHF,TGTGCCAGCAGTTATTCGGGGGGCGCGGGCAATCAGCCCCAGCATTTT